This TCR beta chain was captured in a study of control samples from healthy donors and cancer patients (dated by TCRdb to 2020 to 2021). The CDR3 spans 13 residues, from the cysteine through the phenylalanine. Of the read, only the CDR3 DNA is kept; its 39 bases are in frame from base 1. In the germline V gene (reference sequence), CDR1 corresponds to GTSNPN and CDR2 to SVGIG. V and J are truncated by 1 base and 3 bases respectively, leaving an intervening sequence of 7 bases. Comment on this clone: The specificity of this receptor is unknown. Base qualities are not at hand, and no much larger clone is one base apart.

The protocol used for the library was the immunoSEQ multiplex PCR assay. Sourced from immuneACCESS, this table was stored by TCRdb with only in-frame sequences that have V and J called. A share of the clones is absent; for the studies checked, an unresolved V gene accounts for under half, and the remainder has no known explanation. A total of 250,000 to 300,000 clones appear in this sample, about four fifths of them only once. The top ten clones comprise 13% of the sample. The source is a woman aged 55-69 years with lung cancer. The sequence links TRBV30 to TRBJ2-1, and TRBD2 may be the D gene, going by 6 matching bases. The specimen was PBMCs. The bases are TGTGCCTGGAGTGGCGGGAACTACAATGAGCAGTTCTTC. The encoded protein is CAWSGGNYNEQFF.